These 23 T cell receptor beta chains came from one sample sequenced in a study of T cell repertoires in ileal Crohn's disease. The repertoire was sequenced with immunoSEQ multiplex PCR; TCRdb's copy has only in-frame clones and lacks some. The sample has around 1,300 clones, around 83% seen once. Time point in this sample: neoterminal ileum biopsy at postoperative endoscopy, about 6 months after surgery. Sequencing used ileal tissue. All receptors derive from an adult with Crohn's disease.

The chain is built from TRBV6-6 and TRBJ2-1, with 8 nucleotides matching TRBD2. CDR3 length equals 15 residues. Germline trimming cut 1 base from V and 5 bases from J; bases unmatched to any gene: 4. CDR1 is MNHNY, CDR2 SVGAGI, per germline (reference sequence). The CDR3 sequence: CASSYLRGANNEQFF. In nucleotides, the CDR3 is TGTGCCAGCAGTTACTTGCGGGGGGCCAACAATGAGCAGTTCTTC.

This clone appeared a single time. The genes are TRBV5-1 and TRBJ1-2, with D perhaps matching TRBD1 (6 bases). The germline V gene encodes CDR1 SGHRS and CDR2 YFSETQ. CDR3 length equals 13 residues. V shed 0 bases and J shed 6 bases, with 9 bases lying between them. The CDR3 DNA reads TGCGCCAGCAGCTTGGGGTCAGGGGATGGCTACACCTTC. Translating it yields CASSLGSGDGYTF.

The rearrangement links TRBV5-1 to TRBJ2-2; TRBD2 is a possible D gene (6 bases). The CDR3 sequence is 15 residues long. Deletions cut 0 bases from V and 7 bases from J, with 13 bases between. CDR1 and CDR2 from the germline V gene are SGHRS and YFSETQ. The CDR3 spells CASSLGRGIDGELFF. DNA of the CDR3: TGCGCCAGCAGCTTGGGGCGGGGAATTGACGGGGAGCTGTTTTTT.

This clone has a single count. This chain joins TRBV5-1 and TRBJ1-1; tentatively, D is TRBD1 (5 bases). V dropped 0 bases and J dropped 4 bases, with 10 bases sitting between them. CDR1 is SGHRS and CDR2 is YFSETQ in the germline V gene. The CDR3 is 14 amino acids. The CDR3 coding sequence is TGCGCCAGCAGCTTGGGGTGGGGGAGCACTGAAGCTTTCTTT. Translating it yields CASSLGWGSTEAFF.

This clone was found once. The rearrangement joins TRBV7-6 to TRBJ1-1, with D tentatively TRBD1 (6 bases). Germline lookup yields CDR1 SGHVS and CDR2 FNYEAQ. The V gene lost 4 bases and the J gene lost 1 base, with 19 bases spanning the gap. The CDR3 contains 17 residues. The CDR3 DNA follows: TGTGCCAGCAGCTCTCAATTCGGGGGCGCGGGGAACACTGAAGCTTTCTTT. As protein: CASSSQFGGAGNTEAFF.

This chain connects TRBV5-1 to TRBJ2-1, with a tentative D call TRBD1 (5 bases). Trimming shortened V by 8 bases and J by 5 bases, and 20 bases separated the two germline ends. Germline V gene sequence: CDR1 SGHRS, CDR2 YFSETQ. The CDR3 extends over 15 amino acids. CDR3 DNA: TGCGCCAGTCAGGGCTCTGGCGCTCATAACAATGAGCAGTTCTTC. It translates to CASQGSGAHNNEQFF. The complete variable domain, with remaining parts taken from reference TRBV5-1 and TRBJ2-1, reads KAGVTQTPRYLIKTRGQQVTLSCSPISGHRSVSWYQQTPGQGLQFLFEYFSETQRNKGNFPGRFSGRQFSNSRSEMNVSTLELGDSALYLCASQGSGAHNNEQFFGPGTRLTVL.

This clone was seen a handful of times. The V and J genes are TRBV9 and TRBJ1-1, with a tentative D call TRBD1 (5 bases). Trimming left V 4 bases short and J 6 bases short, with 10 bases between. There are 12 residues in the CDR3. In germline, CDR1 is SGDLS, CDR2 YYNGEE. DNA of the CDR3: TGTGCCAGCAGCTTCCAGGGATCTGAAGCTTTCTTT. Its translation: CASSFQGSEAFF.

This chain links TRBV7-9 with TRBJ1-4, with D perhaps matching TRBD1 (6 bases). The CDR3 is made up of 14 amino acids. With 5 bases removed from V and 4 bases from J, the gap between germline ends came to 11 bases. Germline V CDR1 and CDR2: SEHNR, FQNEAQ (reference sequence). CDR3 nucleotide sequence: TGTGCCAGCAGCCATCGGGGGCATAATGAAAAACTGTTTTTT. Residues: CASSHRGHNEKLFF.

The V call is TRBV5-6, the J call TRBJ1-6; D gene uncertain. V lost 0 bases and J 9 bases, leaving 16 bases between the germline ends. The CDR3 sequence is 16 residues long. Germline CDR1 and CDR2: SGHDT and YYEEEE. The CDR3 DNA is TGTGCCAGCAGCTTGGATGTCCGGCAGGCGACTTCACCCCTCCACTTT. Translating gives CASSLDVRQATSPLHF.

V is TRBV6-6 and J is TRBJ2-7, with D possibly being TRBD2 (7 bases). The V end was cut by 7 bases, the J end by 6 bases, with 19 bases between. The CDR3 totals 14 residues. The germline gives CDR1 MNHNY, CDR2 SVGAGI (reference sequence). DNA of the CDR3: TGTGCCAGCACTCTACGGGGGGCGGGGAGCGAGCAGTACTTC. This encodes CASTLRGAGSEQYF.

This chain connects TRBV7-2 to TRBJ2-3; 9 bases fit TRBD2. Trimming removed 5 bases from V and 8 bases from J; junction bases left unmatched: 14. Germline V gene lookup returns CDR1 SGHTA and CDR2 FQGNSA. The CDR3 contains 16 residues. CDR3 DNA sequence: TGTGCCAGCAGCCCGCTAAGGGCGGGGGGGCCTACTACGCAGTATTTT. It translates to CASSPLRAGGPTTQYF.

This chain connects TRBV5-1 to TRBJ2-7, with 8 bases that match TRBD1. Germline CDR1 and CDR2: SGHRS and YFSETQ. The V segment lost 4 bases and the J segment 4 bases; nucleotides outside the gene matches: 7. The CDR3 is made up of 14 amino acids. In nucleotides, the CDR3 is TGCGCCAGCAGCCGGGAAGACAGGGGTTACGAGCAGTACTTC. It is translated as CASSREDRGYEQYF.

This chain links TRBV9 with TRBJ1-3; D may be TRBD1 (5 bases). V lost 1 base to trimming and J lost 7 bases, with 15 bases between them. The CDR3 runs to 15 residues. Germline CDR1 and CDR2: SGDLS and YYNGEE. CDR3 sequence reads: CASSVNPGKVNTIYF. In DNA form, the CDR3 reads TGTGCCAGCAGCGTAAATCCAGGGAAGGTTAACACCATATATTTT.

The chain links TRBV30 to TRBJ2-7; the D gene is possibly TRBD1 (6 bases). The V end lost 3 bases, the J end lost 2 bases, and 14 bases lay between the germline ends. The CDR3 covers 14 residues. The germline gives CDR1 GTSNPN, CDR2 SVGIG (reference sequence). Written as DNA, the CDR3 is TGTGCCTGGAGACTGGGGGCGGTAACCTACGAGCAGTACTTC. This gives the protein CAWRLGAVTYEQYF.

The chain uses TRBV10-3 and TRBJ2-2; TRBD2 matches at 10 bases. There are 16 residues in the CDR3. The germline V gene has CDR1 ENHRY and CDR2 SYGVKD. Unmatched junction bases numbered 2, after V lost 4 bases and J lost 0 bases. The CDR3 DNA reads as TGTGCCATCAGTGTCAGCGGGGGGGCGAACACCGGGGAGCTGTTTTTT. Residues: CAISVSGGANTGELFF.

The rearrangement joins TRBV6-4 to TRBJ2-7; perhaps D is TRBD1 or TRBD2 (6 bases each). In germline, CDR1 is MRHNA, CDR2 SNTAGT. The CDR3 has 13 amino acids. V lost 4 bases, J lost 3 bases, and 10 bases lay in between. As DNA, the CDR3 is TGTGCCAGCAGTGTGGGGGGCGGCTACGAGCAGTACTTC. Its translation: CASSVGGGYEQYF.

This rearrangement joins TRBV28 to TRBJ1-1; possible D gene TRBD1, 5 bases. The CDR3 totals 11 residues. V shed 3 bases and J shed 8 bases, with 7 bases lying between them. Germline CDR1 and CDR2: MDHEN and SYDVKM. In nucleotides, the CDR3 is TGTGCCAGCAGTTTTCGGACAGAAGCTTTCTTT. Encoded protein: CASSFRTEAFF.

This chain connects TRBV30 to TRBJ1-6; perhaps TRBD1 as D (6 bases). V shed 3 bases and J shed 10 bases, with 22 bases lying between them. This CDR3 has 16 amino acids. Germline V lookup: CDR1 GTSNPN, CDR2 SVGIG (reference sequence). Here the CDR3 reads CAWSGLFFGGVSPLHF. The CDR3 DNA reads TGTGCCTGGAGCGGTCTATTTTTCGGGGGCGTATCACCCCTCCACTTT.

This clone was counted only a few times. V gene TRBV5-1 combines with J gene TRBJ2-7; 9 nucleotides line up with TRBD1. The germline V gene has CDR1 SGHRS and CDR2 YFSETQ. The V gene end was trimmed by 2 bases and the J gene end by 5 bases; junction bases not matched to a gene: 8. The CDR3 is 15 amino acids. Here the CDR3 reads CASSLAGQGLHEQYF. Here the CDR3 DNA reads TGCGCCAGCAGCTTAGCGGGACAGGGTCTCCACGAGCAGTACTTC.

CDR3 DNA sequence: TGTGCCAGCAGCTTGCGTGCGAACAGACAGTACTTC. It specifies CASSLRANRQYF. This chain uses TRBV5-6 with TRBJ2-7; D call uncertain. In germline, CDR1 is SGHDT, CDR2 YYEEEE. CDR3 length: 12 residues. V was cut by 1 base and J by 10 bases, with 12 bases left in between.

This chain uses TRBV11-3 with TRBJ2-5; 8 bases are shared with TRBD1. Germline values: CDR1 SGHNT, CDR2 YENEEA. The CDR3 length is 16 residues. V was clipped by 1 base and J by 1 base; unmatched bases: 5. The CDR3 DNA reads as TGTGCCAGCAGCTTAGGTGGACAGGGAATCCAAGAGACCCAGTACTTC. Residues: CASSLGGQGIQETQYF.

The rearrangement joins TRBV30 to TRBJ1-1; D perhaps matches TRBD1 (5 bases). The CDR3 consists of 13 residues. Germline V gives CDR1 GTSNPN, CDR2 SVGIG (reference sequence). The V gene lost 4 bases and the J gene lost 0 bases, with 9 bases spanning the gap. In DNA, the CDR3 is TGTGCCTGGACTAGGGGAATGAACACTGAAGCTTTCTTT. The encoded protein is CAWTRGMNTEAFF.

This chain joins TRBV30 and TRBJ1-4, with 8 bases fitting TRBD1. Germline CDR1 GTSNPN, CDR2 SVGIG (reference sequence). This CDR3 has 13 residues. The junction had 5 bases not matched to a gene; V was cut back by 7 bases and J by 4 bases. CDR3 nucleotides: TGTGCCTCCTGGACAGGGCGTAATGAAAAACTGTTTTTT. Amino acid sequence: CASWTGRNEKLFF.